These 10 T cell receptor beta chains were all obtained from the same sample, sequenced in a study of neurological immune-mediated disorders. From the 5' RACE reads, TCRdb called clonotypes with MiXCR, one entry per CDR3 protein. The sample yields about 59,000 distinct CDR3 sequences, approximately 4% seen once. Sequencing was performed on PBMCs. The receptors stem from a young woman with multiple sclerosis.

The V gene is TRBV14, the J gene TRBJ2-1; 9 bases match TRBD1. The J segment lost 9 bases and the V segment lost 4 bases, leaving 10 bases of the junction unmatched. The CDR3 is made up of 15 amino acids. Germline CDR1 and CDR2: SGHDN and FVKESK. The CDR3 bases are TGTGCCAGCAGCCCAACCCAGGGACAGGGAGTTGAGCAGTTCTTC. Translation gives CASSPTQGQGVEQFF.

The chain recombines TRBV3-1 with TRBJ2-7; D unclear. The CDR3 spans 14 residues. Germline lookup yields CDR1 LGHDT and CDR2 YNNKEL (reference sequence). Trimming took off 0 bases at V and 5 bases at J, with 11 bases between the two ends. The DNA of the CDR3 is TGTGCCAGCAGCCAAGATAACATAGGGAACGAGCAGTACTTC. This sequence encodes CASSQDNIGNEQYF.

This clonotype was observed at least ten times. This sequence joins TRBV5-5 and TRBJ2-2, with D possibly matching TRBD2 (5 bases). CDR3 length: 16 residues. CDR1 is SGHKS and CDR2 is YYEKEE in the germline V gene (reference sequence). The V and J ends lost 6 bases and 4 bases respectively, with 19 bases between them. Written as DNA, the CDR3 is TGTGCCAGCAACTCTTTAGCGAAGATTCCCACCGGGGAGCTGTTTTTT. It encodes CASNSLAKIPTGELFF. Full variable domain (rest looked up from reference TRBV5-5 and TRBJ2-2): DAGVTQSPTHLIKTRGQQVTLRCSPISGHKSVSWYQQVLGQGPQFIFQYYEKEERGRGNFPDRFSARQFPNYSSELNVNALLLGDSALYLCASNSLAKIPTGELFFGEGSRLTVL.

This clonotype was seen many times. The V call is TRBV7-9, the J call TRBJ1-3; D is undetermined. This CDR3 has 15 amino acids. V gave up 3 bases and J gave up 0 bases, with 9 bases separating them. Germline V gene data show CDR1 as SEHNR and CDR2 as FQNEAQ (reference sequence). For the CDR3, the DNA is TGTGCCAGCAGCTTCGGAACTAGCTCTGGAAACACCATATATTTT. Its protein product is CASSFGTSSGNTIYF. Full variable domain (missing parts from reference TRBV7-9 and TRBJ1-3): DTGVSQNPRHKITKRGQNVTFRCDPISEHNRLYWYRQTLGQGPEFLTYFQNEAQLEKSRLLSDRFSAERPKGSFSTLEIQRTEQGDSAMYLCASSFGTSSGNTIYFGEGSWLTVV.

The table lists this clonotype with a few counts. The chain employs TRBV5-1 and TRBJ1-1; D is unclear. There are 15 residues in the CDR3. The V gene's germline CDR1 is SGHRS and CDR2 YFSETQ. Trimming cost V 0 bases and J 5 bases, with 14 bases left between them. This CDR3 reads CASSLAGKGWTEAFF. CDR3 in DNA: TGCGCCAGCAGCTTGGCCGGAAAGGGATGGACTGAAGCTTTCTTT.

At least ten counts were recorded for this clonotype. The rearrangement uses TRBV5-1 and TRBJ1-1, with TRBD1 matching 7 bases. Germline V CDR1 and CDR2: SGHRS, YFSETQ. Trimming took 0 bases from V and 5 from J; bases not matched to a gene: 4. The CDR3 covers 14 residues. This CDR3 is CASSLDPGGTEAFF. The DNA for the CDR3 is TGCGCCAGCAGCTTGGATCCAGGGGGTACTGAAGCTTTCTTT.

V and J are TRBV10-2 and TRBJ2-1; no clear D gene. The CDR3 extends over 10 amino acids. The V gene's germline CDR1 is WSHSY and CDR2 SAAADI. V was trimmed by 3 bases and J by 8 bases, leaving 2 bases between them. CDR3 DNA: TGCGCCAGCAGTGACTATGAGCAGTTCTTC. Its protein product is CASSDYEQFF.

In its sample, this clonotype was seen many times. The chain uses TRBV5-1 and TRBJ2-1; no clear D. Germline V gives CDR1 SGHRS, CDR2 YFSETQ. This CDR3 region has 14 residues. V was shortened by 0 bases and J by 7 bases, with 11 bases between the two germline ends. The CDR3 DNA reads as TGCGCCAGCAGCTTGGCCGAGATTAGGAATGAGCAGTTCTTC. This translates into CASSLAEIRNEQFF.

This clonotype was seen at least ten times. The chain uses TRBV5-1 and TRBJ1-1, with D uncertain. Trimming stripped 0 bases from V and 4 bases from J, with 10 bases between. CDR1 SGHRS and CDR2 YFSETQ come from the germline V gene. The CDR3 is made up of 14 amino acids. Written as DNA, the CDR3 is TGCGCCAGCAGCTTGGAAGGCGGTATCACTGAAGCTTTCTTT. Protein sequence: CASSLEGGITEAFF.

This clonotype was recorded many times. The V gene is TRBV29-1, the J gene TRBJ1-1, with a tentative D call TRBD1 (5 bases). The length of the CDR3 is 13 residues. The V and J ends lost 6 bases and 4 bases respectively, with 15 bases between them. The germline V gene encodes CDR1 SQVTM and CDR2 ANQGSEA. CDR3 in amino acids: CSVQGVPGTEAFF. Written as DNA, the CDR3 is TGCAGCGTCCAAGGGGTCCCTGGCACTGAAGCTTTCTTT.